A single T cell receptor beta chain is shown here with its context. This entry comes from a study of T cell changes during pregnancy in multiple sclerosis. Clones were read by immunoSEQ multiplex PCR, and TCRdb kept only the in-frame ones, dropping some. Of under 70,000 clones in the sample, roughly 89% were seen once. The CDR3 spans 11 residues. From germline, CDR1 is MNHEY and CDR2 SVGAGI. Trimming stripped 6 bases from V and 13 bases from J, with 15 bases between. Source: peripheral blood, taken after pregnancy. The TCR was taken from a female donor in good health, enrolled as a control in a pregnancy study. The rearrangement links TRBV6-5 to TRBJ1-1; possibly TRBD1 for D (6 bases). In DNA, the CDR3 is TGTGCCAGCAGAAGAGGGGGGGATGGTTTCTTT. Its protein product is CASRRGGDGFF.